The 28 T cell receptor beta chains given below trace back to one sample, sequenced in a study of neurological immune-mediated disorders. Via MiXCR, TCRdb re-called the 5' RACE reads, giving one row per CDR3 protein. The sample holds 45,000 or so distinct CDR3 sequences, around 2.9% seen once. The sample consisted of PBMCs. The receptors shown here come from a woman aged 45-65 years with multiple sclerosis.

This clonotype is termed medium-sized. The chain combines TRBV5-1 with TRBJ2-5; D remains ambiguous. Germline V CDR1 and CDR2: SGHRS, YFSETQ. The CDR3 loop spans 11 amino acids. Deletions cut 1 base from V and 5 bases from J, with 3 bases between. CDR3 sequence reads: CASSLQETQYF. CDR3 bases: TGCGCCAGCAGCTTGCAGGAGACCCAGTACTTC.

This clonotype was recorded at least ten times. The chain couples TRBV20-1 to TRBJ2-7, with 9 positions matching TRBD1. Germline V gives CDR1 DFQATT, CDR2 SNEGSKA (reference sequence). The CDR3 extends over 20 amino acids. The J segment lost 3 bases and the V segment lost 2 bases, leaving 23 bases of the junction unmatched. CDR3 bases: TGCAGTGCTAGACTCCCATCCCCATCCCCCGCGGGACAGGGATTCTACGAGCAGTACTTC. Its translation: CSARLPSPSPAGQGFYEQYF.

This clonotype was found many times. The chain uses TRBV2 and TRBJ2-1; the D is unclear. V was pared by 4 bases and J by 9 bases, with 13 bases between. This CDR3 spans 13 amino acids. The germline V gene has CDR1 SNHLY and CDR2 FYNNEI. The CDR3 reads CASSVGRPFEQFF. The CDR3 nucleotides read TGTGCCAGCAGTGTAGGTCGGCCCTTTGAGCAGTTCTTC.

Ten or more counts support this clonotype. The CDR3 region has the DNA TGCGCCAGCAGCGCCTACTCTAGCGGACATACGCAGTATTTT. Translation gives CASSAYSSGHTQYF. The V and J genes are TRBV5-1 and TRBJ2-3; TRBD2 aligns across 7 bases. CDR1 is SGHRS and CDR2 is YFSETQ in the germline V gene. The trim removed 4 bases at V and 7 bases at J, leaving 9 bases unmatched. This CDR3 is 14 amino acids long.

This clonotype was counted at least ten times. The chain recombines TRBV4-1 with TRBJ2-7; 7 bases fit TRBD2. After removal of 4 bases from V and 5 bases from J, the junction contained 5 bases not matched to a gene. The CDR3 is made up of 13 amino acids. Germline CDR1 MGHRA, CDR2 YSYEKL. CDR3 protein: CASSRGAGNEQYF. The CDR3 nucleotides read TGCGCCAGCAGCCGCGGAGCGGGGAACGAGCAGTACTTC.

This clonotype has at least ten counts. The chain employs TRBV27 and TRBJ2-1, with a tentative D call TRBD1 (6 bases). V dropped 4 bases and J dropped 7 bases, with 11 bases sitting between them. Germline loops: CDR1 MNHEY, CDR2 SMNVEV (reference sequence). The CDR3 runs to 13 residues. The CDR3 DNA is TGTGCCAGCAGTTCTTCTAGGGGGAATGAGCAGTTCTTC. It yields the protein CASSSSRGNEQFF.

This clonotype was observed at least ten times. The chain employs TRBV20-1 and TRBJ2-5; D possibly corresponds to TRBD1 (7 bases). Germline assignment: CDR1 DFQATT and CDR2 SNEGSKA (reference sequence). V lost 3 bases and J lost 5, with 19 bases in between. The length of the CDR3 is 15 residues. CDR3 DNA: TGCAGTGCTAGGAGGGTGGAGGGGGCCCTGGAGACCCAGTACTTC. Its translation: CSARRVEGALETQYF.

This clonotype has at least ten counts. The rearrangement links TRBV20-1 to TRBJ2-3, with a weak D call TRBD1 (5 bases). V was pared by 2 bases and J by 0 bases, with 9 bases between. Looked up from germline, CDR1 is DFQATT and CDR2 is SNEGSKA (reference sequence). The length of the CDR3 is 14 residues. The CDR3: CSARFSGSTDTQYF. The CDR3 DNA sequence: TGCAGTGCTAGATTCTCAGGGAGCACAGATACGCAGTATTTT.

This clonotype was seen more than once but under ten times. A much larger clone lies a single base off, so this may be a read error. The rearrangement links TRBV7-2 to TRBJ1-1; no reliable D call. Deletions cut 5 bases from V and 1 base from J, with 8 bases between. Germline V CDR1 and CDR2: SGHTA, FQGNSA. The CDR3 contains 13 residues. The CDR3 DNA reads TGTGCCAGCAGCACGAAGGAGAACACTGAAGCTTTCTTT. It encodes CASSTKENTEAFF.

This clonotype was seen at least ten times. V usage is TRBV11-2 and J usage is TRBJ2-7, with D possibly being TRBD1 or TRBD2 (5 bases each). Trimming removed 3 bases from V and 0 bases from J, with 9 bases in between. The CDR3 is made up of 14 amino acids. Germline assignment: CDR1 SGHAT and CDR2 FQNNGV. CDR3 sequence: CASSFPGTSYEQYF. The CDR3, as DNA: TGTGCCAGCAGCTTTCCCGGGACCTCCTACGAGCAGTACTTC.

This clonotype has a count of ten or more. This chain links TRBV6-5 with TRBJ1-1; D may be TRBD1 (5 bases). Germline CDR1 and CDR2: MNHEY and SVGAGI. V dropped 6 bases and J dropped 0 bases, with 17 bases sitting between them. The CDR3 spans 16 residues. The CDR3 reads CASRMGEKYMNTEAFF. The CDR3 DNA reads TGTGCCAGCAGGATGGGGGAGAAATACATGAACACTGAAGCTTTCTTT.

In its sample, this clonotype was seen many times. The V call is TRBV12-3 or TRBV12-4, the J call TRBJ1-1; weak D call: TRBD1 (5 bases). Trimming shortened V by 6 bases and J by 6 bases, and 17 bases separated the two germline ends. The CDR3 covers 14 residues. The CDR3 here is CASSVGGTVAEAFF. The CDR3 DNA follows: TGTGCCAGCAGCGTGGGAGGGACTGTGGCTGAAGCTTTCTTT.

This clonotype showed up many times. The gene calls are TRBV12-3 or TRBV12-4 and TRBJ2-7; tentative D call: TRBD2 (7 bases). The CDR3 sequence is 14 residues long. V lost 3 bases and J 5 bases, leaving 14 bases between the germline ends. The CDR3 here is CASSFSGGPDEQYV. In DNA form, the CDR3 reads TGTGCCAGCAGTTTTTCCGGGGGGCCCGACGAGCAGTACGTC.

The chain carries TRBV10-2 and TRBJ1-1, with 8 bases aligning to TRBD1. J lost 5 bases, V lost 5 bases, and 10 bases had no gene match. There are 15 residues in the CDR3. Germline assignment: CDR1 WSHSY and CDR2 SAAADI. In DNA form, the CDR3 reads TGCGCCAGCAGTCGAGGACAGGGATATACTACTGAAGCTTTCTTT. It yields the protein CASSRGQGYTTEAFF.

This clonotype was seen ten or more times. The junction departs from germline at one end; a sequencing error may be responsible. The chain couples TRBV20-1 to TRBJ2-5; D is ambiguous. Germline CDR1 and CDR2: DFQATT and SNEGSKA (reference sequence). CDR3 size: 11 residues. As DNA, the CDR3 is TGCAGTGCTAGAGTGGGCCTCGCCCCGCACTTC. Translation gives CSARVGLAPHF.

This clonotype showed up many times. The V gene is TRBV11-2, the J gene TRBJ2-7; D is possibly TRBD2 (6 bases). Germline V lookup: CDR1 SGHAT, CDR2 FQNNGV. There are 14 residues in the CDR3. V was trimmed by 0 bases and J by 6 bases, leaving 12 bases between them. The CDR3 region is CASSLERTISEQYF. CDR3 DNA: TGTGCCAGCAGCTTAGAACGGACTATATCCGAGCAGTACTTC.

The chain recombines TRBV5-1 with TRBJ2-7; no reliable D call. Germline V gene data show CDR1 as SGHRS and CDR2 as YFSETQ. The ends were cut back, 0 bases at V and 7 bases at J, with 11 bases in the middle. CDR3 size: 13 residues. CDR3 amino acids: CASSLDWAKEQYV. CDR3 DNA sequence: TGCGCCAGCAGCTTGGATTGGGCCAAAGAGCAGTACGTC.

This clonotype showed up many times. This chain connects TRBV3-1 to TRBJ1-1; unclear D gene. V was shortened by 4 bases and J by 7 bases, with 10 bases between the two germline ends. CDR1 and CDR2 from the germline V gene are LGHDT and YNNKEL (reference sequence). This CDR3 is 12 amino acids long. As DNA, the CDR3 is TGTGCCAGCAGCCCATACAGAAGTGAAGCTTTCTTT. It translates to CASSPYRSEAFF.

The table lists this clonotype with many counts. The gene calls are TRBV20-1 and TRBJ2-1, with D perhaps assigned TRBD1 or TRBD2 (6 bases each). CDR1 is DFQATT, CDR2 SNEGSKA, per germline (reference sequence). This CDR3 is built from 18 residues. Trimming pared 3 bases from V and 6 bases from J, leaving 27 bases between. In DNA form, the CDR3 reads TGCAGTGCTAGGACTGTCGGGGGCGGCGACGCTCCGTTCAATGAGCAGTTCTTC. Translated: CSARTVGGGDAPFNEQFF.

This clonotype was counted many times. The V and J genes are TRBV11-2 and TRBJ1-6, with a possible D match to TRBD1 (5 bases). The CDR3 loop spans 17 amino acids. V was clipped by 3 bases and J by 2 bases, with 14 bases between them. The germline CDR1 and CDR2 sequences are SGHAT and FQNNGV. Written as DNA, the CDR3 is TGTGCCAGCAGCTTCGGAGGGGAGAGGACCTATAATTCACCCCTCCACTTT. Translating it yields CASSFGGERTYNSPLHF.

In this sample, this clonotype turned up many times. The V call is TRBV7-2, the J call TRBJ2-5; D is unclear. The V and J ends lost 2 bases and 1 base respectively, with 8 bases between them. Per germline, CDR1 SGHTA and CDR2 FQGNSA. The CDR3 sequence is 14 residues long. In DNA, the CDR3 is TGTGCCAGCAGCTTAATGCGGACCCAAGAGACCCAGTACTTC. Amino acid sequence: CASSLMRTQETQYF.

The chain carries TRBV9 and TRBJ2-7, with 12 bases fitting TRBD2. Unmatched junction bases numbered 4, after V lost 3 bases and J lost 0 bases. The germline V gene has CDR1 SGDLS and CDR2 YYNGEE. This CDR3 contains 16 residues. DNA for the CDR3: TGTGCCAGCAGCGCTCGGACTAGCGGGAACTCCTACGAGCAGTACTTC. Amino acid sequence: CASSARTSGNSYEQYF.

Many counts were recorded for this clonotype. The chain couples TRBV3-1 to TRBJ2-1; perhaps TRBD1 as D (5 bases). V lost 1 base and J lost 7, with 11 bases in between. The germline CDR1 and CDR2 sequences are LGHDT and YNNKEL (reference sequence). This CDR3 has 14 amino acids. Here the CDR3 DNA reads TGTGCCAGCAGCCAAGCGTCGCAGGGAAATGAGCAGTTCTTC. Its protein is CASSQASQGNEQFF.

This clonotype was seen repeatedly, ten times or more. The chain carries TRBV15 and TRBJ1-2; D is perhaps TRBD1 (6 bases). Trimming stripped 0 bases from V and 4 bases from J, with 9 bases between. Germline CDR1 and CDR2: LNHNV and YYDKDF (reference sequence). This CDR3 has 14 amino acids. CDR3 region: CATSRDVGGYGYTF. CDR3 coding DNA: TGTGCCACCAGCAGAGATGTAGGGGGCTATGGCTACACCTTC.

Ten or more counts support this clonotype. The V gene is TRBV4-2, the J gene TRBJ2-2; no firm D call. Germline assignment: CDR1 LGHNA and CDR2 YNFKEQ. V lost 1 base and J lost 4, with 10 bases in between. The CDR3 contains 15 residues. As DNA, the CDR3 is TGTGCCAGCAGCCAAGTTTACCCCCTCACCGGGGAGCTGTTTTTT. Protein sequence: CASSQVYPLTGELFF.

This clonotype was seen ten or more times. The chain links TRBV20-1 to TRBJ1-1; a weak D match, TRBD1 (5 bases). This CDR3 comprises 16 residues. The ends were cut back, 6 bases at V and 3 bases at J, with 23 bases in the middle. Germline CDR1 is DFQATT and CDR2 is SNEGSKA (reference sequence). CDR3 in amino acids: CSARRGRSEGDTEAFF. The DNA for the CDR3 is TGCAGTGCGCGCCGAGGGAGGTCCGAAGGGGACACTGAAGCTTTCTTT.

This clonotype has at least ten counts. The genes are TRBV5-1 and TRBJ1-2, with D tentatively TRBD1 (5 bases). Per germline, CDR1 SGHRS and CDR2 YFSETQ. V dropped 4 bases and J dropped 4 bases, with 11 bases sitting between them. The CDR3 totals 13 residues. Here the CDR3 reads CASSDQGSYGYTF. CDR3 in DNA: TGCGCCAGCAGCGATCAGGGCTCCTATGGCTACACCTTC. The variable domain in full, completed from reference TRBV5-1 and TRBJ1-2, reads KAGVTQTPRYLIKTRGQQVTLSCSPISGHRSVSWYQQTPGQGLQFLFEYFSETQRNKGNFPGRFSGRQFSNSRSEMNVSTLELGDSALYLCASSDQGSYGYTFGSGTRLTVV.

This clonotype appeared many times. The chain combines TRBV9 with TRBJ2-5; 7 bases fit TRBD1. Germline trimming cut 0 bases from V and 6 bases from J; bases unmatched to any gene: 8. CDR3 size: 15 residues. From germline, CDR1 is SGDLS and CDR2 YYNGEE. As DNA, the CDR3 is TGTGCCAGCAGCGTAGGAATAGGGGGCGAGAAGACCCAGTACTTC. Translation: CASSVGIGGEKTQYF.